The rows below give T cell receptor beta chains drawn from one sample of a study of cytomegalovirus exposure and HLA in healthy donors. TCRdb's copy holds only in-frame clones and misses some; the assay was immunoSEQ multiplex PCR. The table includes 150,000 to 200,000 clones, 86% detected once. Sequencing used PBMCs. These receptors all stem from a young woman in good health and CMV-seronegative. Each CDR3 is given with its conserved first and last residue. D genes are given only for firm matches.

cdr3_aa	j_call	v_call	d_call
CASRPGLAFNEQFF	TRBJ2-1	TRBV7-2	TRBD2
CASSVEDSSYEQYF	TRBJ2-7	TRBV9	.
CASSQDQGTSGYNEQFF	TRBJ2-1	TRBV4-2	TRBD2
CASSEGDSRETQYF	TRBJ2-5	TRBV6-1	TRBD1
CASSAVQGDYEQYF	TRBJ2-7	TRBV5-4	TRBD1
CASMRGGGYEQYF	TRBJ2-7	TRBV19	TRBD2
CASSPWTGNAGYTF	TRBJ1-2	TRBV19	TRBD1
CASKRGGEYNEQFF	TRBJ2-1	TRBV9	TRBD2
CASSTLSGVPEELFF	TRBJ2-2	TRBV6-5	.
CASSLGDNLSNQPQHF	TRBJ1-5	TRBV5-1	.
CASSHGDRLEAFF	TRBJ1-1	TRBV4-1	TRBD1
CASSLAGRGLVSGRGNQPQHF	TRBJ1-5	TRBV7-8	TRBD1
CASSPPTGANTDTQYF	TRBJ2-3	TRBV18	TRBD1
CASNTLAYGYTF	TRBJ1-2	TRBV28	.
CASSASTGEFDEQYF	TRBJ2-7	TRBV9	TRBD1
CAWSVQGTYNSPLHF	TRBJ1-6	TRBV30	.
CASNSYGTTGEQYF	TRBJ2-7	TRBV27	TRBD2
CASSELFSAFF	TRBJ1-1	TRBV25-1	.
CASSRDREGEKLFF	TRBJ1-4	TRBV5-1	TRBD1
CASSLEAGDNSPLHF	TRBJ1-6	TRBV7-3	.
CASSSQQGIGNQPQHF	TRBJ1-5	TRBV7-9	.
CASTVYYEQYF	TRBJ2-7	TRBV2	.
CASSRAVLDTDTQYF	TRBJ2-3	TRBV6-5	.
CASKWTGDTDTQYF	TRBJ2-3	TRBV5-1	TRBD1
CASSPWTEDWGKNTEAFF	TRBJ1-1	TRBV14	.
CSVEQGTEAFF	TRBJ1-1	TRBV29-1	.
CASTPRGGPGETQYF	TRBJ2-5	TRBV11-2	.
CSVTGGTGELFF	TRBJ2-2	TRBV29-1	.
CAGELQGIGYTF	TRBJ1-2	TRBV19	.
CASSFRGTYGYTF	TRBJ1-2	TRBV27	.
CASSYPASTEAFF	TRBJ1-1	TRBV5-4	.
CASSRTPTNTGELFF	TRBJ2-2	TRBV5-4	.
CASSYRVDRGNEQFF	TRBJ2-1	TRBV6-5	TRBD1
CASSLGAGNEQYF	TRBJ2-7	TRBV5-1	.
CASSGTGVYQPQHF	TRBJ1-5	TRBV27	TRBD1
CASSPGMEGYEQYF	TRBJ2-7	TRBV27	.
CASSSPRDTQYF	TRBJ2-3	TRBV7-2	.
CASSPVWTERNTEAFF	TRBJ1-1	TRBV18	.
CAWNVVRGNEKLFF	TRBJ1-4	TRBV30	.
CASSLGDREDTEAFF	TRBJ1-1	TRBV7-9	TRBD1
CASSQGRPGVYNEQFF	TRBJ2-1	TRBV4-1	.
CASFWRLGGYTF	TRBJ1-2	TRBV28	.
CASSQVTSGQETQYF	TRBJ2-5	TRBV14	TRBD2
CASSESEAGLNQPQHF	TRBJ1-5	TRBV10-2	.
CASSLGYGLELNEQFF	TRBJ2-1	TRBV5-1	TRBD2
CASSDPGGKQFF	TRBJ2-1	TRBV6-5	.